The 15 T cell receptor beta chains given below trace back to one sample, sequenced in a study of blood T cell repertoires in COVID-19. Sequenced by immunoSEQ multiplex PCR; TCRdb stores in-frame clones only, minus some. The table includes roughly 360,000 clones, around 87% detected once. Source material: PBMCs or T cells enriched from blood (not recorded which). Every receptor here comes from a man under 40 who had recovered from COVID-19.

The J gene is TRBJ1-1, the V gene TRBV7-9; the D gene is possibly TRBD1 (5 bases). There are 16 residues in the CDR3. V lost 7 bases and J 3 bases, leaving 21 bases between the germline ends. The V gene's germline CDR1 is SEHNR and CDR2 FQNEAQ (reference sequence). CDR3 protein: CASNFPSGGIHTEAFF. In DNA form, the CDR3 reads TGTGCCAGCAATTTCCCTTCCGGGGGTATCCACACTGAAGCTTTCTTT.

This clone was seen a single time. J is TRBJ1-2 and V is TRBV9; tentative D call: TRBD1 (5 bases). V was trimmed by 3 bases and J by 5 bases, leaving 11 bases between them. CDR1 is SGDLS and CDR2 is YYNGEE in the germline V gene. The CDR3 sequence is 13 residues long. The CDR3 bases are TGTGCCAGCAGCGCCAGGGTTTATTATGGCTACACCTTC. This codes for CASSARVYYGYTF.

The rearrangement uses TRBV19 and TRBJ2-1; TRBD1 matches 7 bases. The trim removed 4 bases at V and 7 bases at J, leaving 7 bases unmatched. In germline, CDR1 is LNHDA, CDR2 SQIVND (reference sequence). The CDR3 extends over 14 amino acids. The CDR3, as DNA: TGTGCCAGTAGTAGACAGGGTTCAAGGAATGAGCAGTTCTTC. The encoded protein is CASSRQGSRNEQFF.

This clone has a handful of counts. The CDR3 DNA reads TGTGCCAGCAGCGACATGACAGGGATAAATGAAAAACTGTTTTTT. This gives the protein CASSDMTGINEKLFF. The chain joins TRBV7-9 to TRBJ1-4; TRBD1 aligns across 7 bases. Unmatched junction bases numbered 8, after V lost 5 bases and J lost 5 bases. The CDR3 contains 15 residues. Germline assignment: CDR1 SEHNR and CDR2 FQNEAQ (reference sequence). Based on the CDR3 plus reference TRBV7-9 and TRBJ1-4, the full variable domain is DTGVSQNPRHKITKRGQNVTFRCDPISEHNRLYWYRQTLGQGPEFLTYFQNEAQLEKSRLLSDRFSAERPKGSFSTLEIQRTEQGDSAMYLCASSDMTGINEKLFFGSGTQLSVL.

The rearrangement links TRBV12-3 or TRBV12-4 to TRBJ2-5, with D unresolved. V lost 5 bases and J 5 bases, leaving 9 bases between the germline ends. The CDR3 spans 12 residues. The CDR3 reads CASSIIIETQYF. In DNA, the CDR3 is TGTGCCAGCAGTATAATTATTGAGACCCAGTACTTC.

The chain links TRBV3-1 (or the pseudogene TRBV3-2) to TRBJ1-1, with 8 bases fitting TRBD1. V lost 0 bases to trimming and J lost 8 bases; unmatched junction nucleotides: 5. There are 14 residues in the CDR3. CDR1 is LGHDT and CDR2 is YNNKEL in the germline V gene (reference sequence). The CDR3 protein is CASSQDPGGKEAFF. The CDR3 DNA follows: TGTGCCAGCAGCCAAGATCCAGGGGGCAAGGAAGCTTTCTTT.

The chain recombines TRBV4-3 with TRBJ1-2; 8 bases fit TRBD1. With V trimmed by 3 bases and J by 4 bases, 10 bases remained unmatched. Germline CDR1 LGHNA, CDR2 YSLEER. CDR3 length: 16 residues. CDR3 sequence reads: CASSQATGTGAYGYTF. In DNA, the CDR3 is TGCGCCAGCAGCCAGGCCACCGGGACAGGTGCCTATGGCTACACCTTC.

The J gene is TRBJ1-3, the V gene TRBV7-2; D ambiguous. CDR1 SGHTA and CDR2 FQGNSA come from the germline V gene. This CDR3 is 17 amino acids long. Trimming took 2 bases from V and 0 from J, leaving 14 bases between them. Written as DNA, the CDR3 is TGTGCCAGCAGCTTAATCCCGCCGGGAAGCTCTGGAAACACCATATATTTT. Amino acids: CASSLIPPGSSGNTIYF.

The chain has TRBV29-1 and TRBJ1-2; no reliable D call. Trimming shortened V by 4 bases and J by 5 bases, and 14 bases separated the two germline ends. CDR3 length: 13 amino acids. Per the germline V gene, CDR1 is SQVTM and CDR2 is ANQGSEA. In nucleotides, the CDR3 is TGCAGCGTTGCAGGCCTGCTTGGGTATGGCTACACCTTC. It translates to CSVAGLLGYGYTF. Based on the CDR3 plus reference TRBV29-1 and TRBJ1-2, the full variable domain is SAVISQKPSRDICQRGTSLTIQCQVDSQVTMMFWYRQQPGQSLTLIATANQGSEATYESGFVIDKFPISRPNLTFSTLTVSNMSPEDSSIYLCSVAGLLGYGYTFGSGTRLTVV.

V gene TRBV9 combines with J gene TRBJ1-2; possible D gene TRBD1, 6 bases. V was trimmed by 0 bases and J by 3 bases, leaving 15 bases between them. From germline, CDR1 is SGDLS and CDR2 YYNGEE. The CDR3 has 16 residues. In DNA, the CDR3 is TGTGCCAGCAGCGTAGACCCCTCAGGGGAGTACTATGGCTACACCTTC. This encodes CASSVDPSGEYYGYTF.

The rearrangement links TRBV5-5 to TRBJ1-2, with a weak D call TRBD1 (6 bases). This CDR3 is built from 16 residues. V was clipped by 2 bases and J by 6 bases, with 20 bases between them. Germline V CDR1 and CDR2: SGHKS, YYEKEE (reference sequence). In DNA, the CDR3 is TGTGCCAGCAGCTTTATAAGCACAGGGAAGGGAAATGGCTACACCTTC. Its protein product is CASSFISTGKGNGYTF.

V is TRBV5-8 and J is TRBJ2-1, with TRBD1 as a possible D gene (6 bases). Germline V gene lookup returns CDR1 SGHTS and CDR2 YDEGEE. V lost 4 bases and J 3 bases, leaving 14 bases between the germline ends. There are 15 residues in the CDR3. The CDR3: CASSPRPGVYNEQFF. The CDR3 DNA reads TGTGCCAGCAGCCCGAGACCAGGGGTCTACAATGAGCAGTTCTTC.

The V call is TRBV19, the J call TRBJ1-2; D unclear. The CDR3 is 13 residues long. The ends were cut back, 2 bases at V and 10 bases at J, with 14 bases in the middle. CDR1 and CDR2 (germline): LNHDA, SQIVND (reference sequence). The DNA for the CDR3 is TGTGCCAGTAGTATACCTCATGACATCTCCTACACCTTC. It yields the protein CASSIPHDISYTF.

V is TRBV12-5 and J is TRBJ2-1; 8 bases map to TRBD2. CDR3 size: 15 residues. CDR1 and CDR2 (germline): LGHNT, FRNRAP. V dropped 2 bases and J dropped 8; count of bases not matched to a gene: 8. CDR3 bases: TGTGCTAGTGGTTTGACCGGGACTAGAGTACATGAGCAGTTCTTC. Protein: CASGLTGTRVHEQFF.

This sequence joins TRBV2 and TRBJ2-1; 12 bases align to TRBD1. After removal of 8 bases from V and 0 bases from J, the junction contained 17 bases not matched to a gene. CDR3 length: 20 amino acids. The germline CDR1 and CDR2 sequences are SNHLY and FYNNEI. The CDR3 protein is CASFLSSGTGGVTSYNEQFF. In DNA form, the CDR3 reads TGTGCCAGCTTCCTTTCTTCCGGGACAGGGGGCGTAACCTCCTACAATGAGCAGTTCTTC.